The rows below give T cell receptor beta chains drawn from one sample of a study. A single record per CDR3 protein comes from TCRdb applying MiXCR to the 5' RACE reads. The repertoire holds around 34,000 distinct CDR3 sequences, with roughly 27% as singletons. The sequenced sample was tumor-infiltrating Tregs sorted from the breast tumor. The source is a female donor with breast cancer. The CDR3 runs from the conserved cysteine through the conserved F or W. The D gene is left open where the match is weak. Clone sizes are given selectively: once, few, many, or a class where the clone is expanded.

d_call,j_call,v_call,clone_size,cdr3_aa,cdr3_nt
-,TRBJ2-7,TRBV10-2,few,CASSEASYEQYF,TGCGCCAGCAGTGAGGCCTCCTACGAGCAGTACTTC
TRBD1,TRBJ2-7,TRBV7-9,medium-sized,CASSLKGADEQYF,TGTGCCAGCAGCTTAAAGGGGGCGGACGAGCAGTACTTC
-,TRBJ2-7,TRBV20-1,many,CSARGGGARYEQYF,TGCAGTGCTAGGGGGGGCGGGGCCCGCTACGAGCAGTACTTC
TRBD1,TRBJ2-7,TRBV12-3/TRBV12-4,few,CASRTEQGARYEQYF,TGTGCCAGCAGGACCGAACAGGGGGCGCGATACGAGCAGTACTTC
-,TRBJ2-1,TRBV7-3,many,CASSSGFVDEQFF,TGTGCCAGCAGCTCCGGTTTTGTCGATGAGCAGTTCTTC
TRBD1,TRBJ1-2,TRBV6-5,many,CASSYSYRGHYGYTF,TGTGCCAGCAGTTACTCGTACAGGGGACACTATGGCTACACCTTC
-,TRBJ1-1,TRBV20-1,-,CSARQSTGLPEAFF,TGCAGTGCTAGACAAAGCACAGGTTTACCTGAAGCTTTCTTT
TRBD2,TRBJ2-3,TRBV29-1,many,CSVELAGVNEGDTQYF,TGCAGCGTTGAACTAGCGGGAGTCAATGAAGGAGATACGCAGTATTTT
-,TRBJ1-6,TRBV20-1,many,CSARGSGQTYNSPLHF,TGCAGTGCTAGAGGCTCGGGGCAGACTTATAATTCACCCCTCCACTTT
-,TRBJ2-7,TRBV6-5,-,CASSYSGRSEQYF,TGTGCCAGCAGTTACTCGGGGCGTTCGGAGCAGTACTTC
-,TRBJ2-1,TRBV7-6,-,CASSIGQRYYNEQFF,TGTGCCAGCAGCATCGGACAAAGATACTACAATGAGCAGTTCTTC
-,TRBJ2-2,TRBV7-7,-,CASRPDRTGELFF,TGTGCTAGCAGGCCTGACAGAACCGGGGAGCTGTTTTTT
-,TRBJ1-1,TRBV12-3/TRBV12-4,-,CASSRREVWGRQNTEAFF,TGTGCCAGCAGCCGCCGGGAAGTTTGGGGCCGTCAGAACACTGAAGCTTTCTTT
-,TRBJ2-6,TRBV5-6,many,CASRFQSSGANVLTF,TGTGCCAGCAGATTCCAATCCTCTGGGGCCAACGTCCTGACTTTC
TRBD2,TRBJ2-1,TRBV5-1,medium-sized,CASSWGLAGRDEQFF,TGCGCCAGCAGCTGGGGACTAGCGGGACGGGATGAGCAGTTCTTC
-,TRBJ1-1,TRBV6-5,-,CASSYSRASNTEAFF,TGTGCCAGCAGTTACTCGCGGGCTTCGAACACTGAAGCTTTCTTT
-,TRBJ2-1,TRBV4-1,-,CASSQDRRGFYNEQLF,TGCGCCAGCAGCCAAGACCGACGGGGTTTCTACAATGAGCAGCTCTTC
TRBD2,TRBJ2-3,TRBV9,few,CASSVLTSGSTDTRYF,TGCGCCAGCAGCGTGCTGACTAGCGGGAGCACAGATACGCGGTATTTT
TRBD2,TRBJ2-3,TRBV12-3/TRBV12-4,many,CASGPSGSSDTQYF,TGTGCCAGCGGACCTAGCGGGAGCTCAGATACGCAGTATTTT
TRBD2,TRBJ2-1,TRBV4-1,many,CASSQGGGDRYNEQFF,TGCGCCAGCAGCCAAGGGGGGGGGGATAGGTACAATGAGCAGTTCTTC
-,TRBJ2-1,TRBV24-1,few,CATSGWGGEFDNEQFF,TGTGCCACCAGTGGATGGGGGGGCGAGTTCGACAATGAGCAGTTCTTC
-,TRBJ2-1,TRBV7-9,medium-sized,CASSPKQGGGNEQFF,TGTGCCAGCAGCCCAAAACAGGGTGGGGGCAATGAGCAGTTCTTC
-,TRBJ2-3,TRBV10-3,many,CAISYSTDTQYF,TGTGCCATCAGTTATAGCACAGATACGCAGTATTTT
-,TRBJ2-3,TRBV4-2,-,CASSQISMVTTDTQYF,TGCGCCAGCAGCCAAATTTCTATGGTCACCACAGATACGCAGTATTTT
-,TRBJ2-1,TRBV12-3/TRBV12-4,many,CASRIGGVSYNEQFF,TGTGCCAGCAGGATTGGTGGGGTATCCTACAATGAGCAGTTCTTC
-,TRBJ1-1,TRBV7-6,medium-sized,CASSTRVGEAFF,TGTGCCAGCAGCACCAGGGTAGGCGAAGCTTTCTTT
-,TRBJ1-1,TRBV29-1,few,CSVEERTGGTEAFF,TGCAGTGTTGAAGAGCGGACGGGGGGCACTGAAGCTTTCTTT
-,TRBJ2-7,TRBV5-1,-,CASSLAWTAYEQYF,TGCGCCAGCAGCTTGGCCTGGACGGCCTACGAGCAGTACTTC
TRBD1,TRBJ2-1,TRBV7-2,medium-sized,CASSPDRGGYNEQFF,TGTGCCAGCAGCCCCGACAGGGGGGGCTACAATGAGCAGTTCTTC
-,TRBJ2-4,TRBV2,few,CASSDATIAKNIQYF,TGTGCCAGCAGTGATGCCACCATAGCCAAAAACATTCAGTACTTC
-,TRBJ1-3,TRBV20-1,-,CSARDKGKGNTIYF,TGCAGTGCTAGAGACAAGGGAAAAGGAAACACCATATATTTT
-,TRBJ2-7,TRBV7-2,many,CASSRLGRYYEQYF,TGTGCCAGCAGCCGACTGGGGCGGTACTACGAGCAGTACTTC
TRBD2,TRBJ2-1,TRBV19,-,CASSTNSGRYNEQFF,TGTGCCAGTAGTACCAATAGCGGGAGATACAATGAGCAGTTCTTC
TRBD2,TRBJ2-1,TRBV9,-,CASSLTGEGYNEQFF,TGTGCCAGCAGCCTCACGGGGGAGGGTTACAATGAGCAGTTCTTC
TRBD2,TRBJ2-1,TRBV7-3,-,CASSKTSGSNEQFF,TGTGCCAGCAGCAAGACTAGCGGGAGCAATGAGCAGTTCTTC
TRBD1,TRBJ2-1,TRBV28,-,CASSSGQLYNEQFF,TGTGCCAGCAGTTCGGGACAGCTTTACAATGAGCAGTTCTTC
-,TRBJ1-1,TRBV12-3/TRBV12-4,-,CASSLAGSGNTEAFF,TGTGCCAGCAGTTTAGCAGGGTCAGGGAACACTGAAGCTTTCTTT
TRBD2,TRBJ2-1,TRBV9,medium-sized,CASSVSGNSYNEQFF,TGTGCCAGCAGCGTTAGCGGGAATTCCTACAATGAGCAGTTCTTC
-,TRBJ1-1,TRBV5-1,medium-sized,CASSLPGTEAFF,TGCGCCAGCAGCTTGCCGGGGACTGAAGCTTTCTTT
TRBD2,TRBJ2-1,TRBV29-1,medium-sized,CSGGGLAVNEQFF,TGCAGCGGGGGGGGACTAGCGGTTAATGAGCAGTTCTTC
TRBD1,TRBJ1-5,TRBV12-3/TRBV12-4,-,CASSLQGVRQPQHF,TGTGCCAGCAGTTTGCAGGGGGTTCGGCAGCCCCAGCATTTT
-,TRBJ1-5,TRBV6-1,medium-sized,CAISPGFNQPQHF,TGTGCCATCAGTCCGGGCTTCAATCAGCCCCAGCATTTT
-,TRBJ2-7,TRBV3-1,-,CASSRHPGTVVRSEQYF,TGTGCCAGCAGCCGGCACCCCGGGACTGTAGTGAGGAGTGAGCAGTACTTC
TRBD2,TRBJ2-1,TRBV15,many,CATSRDKRTSGRVGNEQFF,TGTGCCACCAGCAGAGACAAACGGACTAGCGGGAGGGTAGGGAATGAGCAGTTCTTC
-,TRBJ1-2,TRBV7-2,-,CASRPAEDRVFYGYTF,TGTGCCAGCAGGCCAGCCGAGGACAGAGTCTTCTATGGCTACACCTTC
-,TRBJ1-1,TRBV5-1,-,CASQRRGDMNTEAFF,TGCGCCAGCCAGAGAAGAGGGGACATGAACACTGAAGCTTTCTTT